In its sample, the clone carrying this TCR beta chain was seen many times. Antigen: not known. The sample belongs to a study of identical twins. Study-level results: Cross-sectional statistics underpinned the conclusions; the same donors were not followed. Researchers reported weaker excess twin sharing in beta out-of-frame sequences.

The V gene's germline CDR1 is SQVTM and CDR2 ANQGSEA. This CDR3 has 18 residues. J lost 0 bases, V lost 5 bases, and 13 bases had no gene match. A universal primer site arose from template switching, and cDNA bore unique molecular identifiers. Each CDR3 protein is one row after TCRdb ran MiXCR on the 5' RACE reads. The sample lists about 890,000 distinct CDR3 sequences, 10% to 15% occurring once. This same sample was also part of a study on yellow fever vaccine responses in identical twins.

The chain joins TRBV29-1 to TRBJ2-6, with TRBD1 identical over 7 bases. This receptor was taken from a woman aged 18-29 years in good health. The specimen was PBMCs. CDR3 nucleotide sequence: TGCAGCGTTTCTCACCGGACAGGCCACAACTCTGGGGCCAACGTCCTGACTTTC. Translating gives CSVSHRTGHNSGANVLTF.